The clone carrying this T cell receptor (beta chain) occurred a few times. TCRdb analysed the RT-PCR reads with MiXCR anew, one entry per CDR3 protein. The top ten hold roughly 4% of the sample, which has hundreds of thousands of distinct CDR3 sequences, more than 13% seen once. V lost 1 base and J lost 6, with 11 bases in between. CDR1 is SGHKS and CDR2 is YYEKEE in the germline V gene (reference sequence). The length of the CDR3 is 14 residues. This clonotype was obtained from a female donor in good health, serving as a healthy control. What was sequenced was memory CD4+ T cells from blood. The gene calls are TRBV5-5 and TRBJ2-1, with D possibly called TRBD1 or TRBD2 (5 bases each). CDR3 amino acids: CASSLYLGTNEQFF. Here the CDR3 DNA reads TGTGCCAGCAGCTTGTATCTTGGGACCAATGAGCAGTTCTTC.